A selection of T cell receptor beta chains follows, all from one sample in a study of T cell responses to AZD1222 COVID-19 vaccine. Using immunoSEQ multiplex PCR, the repertoire was profiled, and TCRdb retains in-frame clones only, with some absent. Of under 200,000 clones in the sample, 91% were seen once. This sample comprised peripheral blood, obtained on day 0 of AZD1222 vaccination. The receptors derive from an adult in good health. CDR3s include the opening cysteine and the closing phenylalanine or tryptophan. A D gene is named only where the DNA matches it firmly. Clone sizes are given selectively: once, few, many, or a class where the clone is expanded.

D	J	size	V	CDR3	DNA
TRBD1	TRBJ2-5	once	TRBV4-1	CASSQEGTARETQYF	TGCGCCAGCAGCCAAGAAGGGACAGCTCGGGAGACCCAGTACTTC
.	TRBJ2-1	.	TRBV12-3/TRBV12-4	CASSLMVANEQFF	TGTGCCAGCAGTTTAATGGTGGCTAATGAGCAGTTCTTC
.	TRBJ1-1	.	TRBV3-1/TRBV3-2	CASSQDLPRGEAFF	TGTGCCAGCAGCCAAGACCTACCAAGGGGTGAAGCTTTCTTT
TRBD2	TRBJ2-2	once	TRBV5-4	CASSFGLGRSGELFF	TGTGCCAGCAGCTTCGGACTAGGACGGTCCGGGGAGCTGTTTTTT
.	TRBJ1-2	.	TRBV30	CAWSVAGTAGGYTF	TGTGCCTGGAGTGTAGCCGGGACGGCGGGAGGCTACACCTTC
TRBD1	TRBJ1-2	.	TRBV4-3	CASSHRQGALYGYTF	TGCGCCAGCAGCCACCGCCAGGGGGCGCTTTATGGCTACACCTTC
.	TRBJ1-1	.	TRBV19	CASSTPGHKNTEAFF	TGTGCCTCCTCCACTCCGGGACACAAGAACACTGAAGCTTTCTTT
.	TRBJ2-5	.	TRBV25-1	CASSESETQYF	TGTGCCAGCAGTGAATCGGAGACCCAGTACTTC
.	TRBJ1-6	once	TRBV6-5	CASSYQDEKSPLHF	TGTGCCAGCAGTTACCAGGACGAAAAGTCACCCCTCCACTTT
.	TRBJ1-1	.	TRBV30	CAGQSSSTEAFF	TGTGCCGGACAGTCGTCGAGCACTGAAGCTTTCTTT
TRBD1	TRBJ2-2	.	TRBV7-3	CASSSTRQGLIAGELFF	TGTGCCAGCAGCTCTACTAGACAGGGGTTAATCGCCGGGGAGCTGTTTTTT
.	TRBJ2-2	few	TRBV7-9	CASSLVAGTGELFF	TGTGCCAGCAGCTTGGTAGCAGGCACCGGGGAGCTGTTTTTT
.	TRBJ1-1	.	TRBV7-2	CASSKGVPLEAFF	TGTGCCAGCAGTAAGGGGGTTCCCCTTGAAGCTTTCTTT
.	TRBJ1-1	.	TRBV9	CASSVGQGNTEAFF	TGTGCCAGCAGCGTAGGGCAGGGGAACACTGAAGCTTTCTTT
.	TRBJ2-7	.	TRBV29-1	CSVEDEGDTHYEQYF	TGCAGCGTTGAAGATGAGGGGGACACCCACTACGAGCAGTACTTC
TRBD1	TRBJ2-7	few	TRBV27	CASSLGPRGNGQYF	TGTGCCAGCAGTTTAGGACCCAGGGGGAACGGGCAGTACTTC
TRBD1	TRBJ1-3	once	TRBV6-1	CASRVEGANTIYF	TGTGCCAGCAGGGTTGAGGGGGCCAACACCATATATTTT
.	TRBJ2-3	.	TRBV5-1	CASSLEPGSTDTQYF	TGCGCCAGCAGCTTGGAACCGGGAAGCACAGATACGCAGTATTTT
.	TRBJ1-5	.	TRBV7-2	CASSLGLGWVQPQHF	TGTGCCAGCAGCTTAGGACTCGGGTGGGTTCAGCCCCAGCATTTT
.	TRBJ1-5	.	TRBV12-5	CASGKDSNQPQHF	TGTGCTAGTGGCAAAGATAGCAATCAGCCCCAGCATTTT
.	TRBJ1-1	.	TRBV6-6	CASSYGIGRGNTEAFF	TGTGCCAGCAGTTACGGCATTGGCAGGGGGAACACTGAAGCTTTCTTT
.	TRBJ2-7	.	TRBV5-1	CASRTQGQAGSYEQYF	TGCGCCAGCAGGACCCAGGGCCAGGCGGGCTCCTACGAGCAGTACTTC
.	TRBJ1-2	.	TRBV7-2	CASGTWMYGYTF	TGTGCCAGCGGGACGTGGATGTATGGCTACACCTTC
.	TRBJ2-7	.	TRBV6-5	CASSQLEVFLEQYF	TGTGCCAGCAGCCAACTGGAGGTCTTTCTCGAGCAGTACTTC
.	TRBJ2-1	.	TRBV10-1	CASSFGTEQFF	TGCGCCAGCAGTTTCGGGACCGAGCAGTTCTTC
.	TRBJ2-7	.	TRBV5-6	CASTSGGSSYEQYF	TGTGCCAGCACCTCAGGGGGGAGCTCCTACGAGCAGTACTTC
.	TRBJ1-4	.	TRBV24-1	CATSERVTGGGEKLFF	TGTGCCACCAGTGAACGAGTGACGGGGGGAGGGGAAAAACTGTTTTTT
.	TRBJ1-2	.	TRBV6-2/TRBV6-3	CASSYRIILRAADAKNYGYTF	TGTGCCAGCAGTTATCGGATTATTCTGAGGGCAGCCGATGCTAAAAACTATGGCTACACCTTC
.	TRBJ1-4	.	TRBV20-1	CSAYRAQLFF	TGCAGTGCTTACAGGGCGCAACTGTTTTTT
.	TRBJ1-1	.	TRBV19	CASSDRWGTEAFF	TGTGCCAGTAGTGACCGGTGGGGCACTGAAGCTTTCTTT
.	TRBJ1-2	.	TRBV18	CASSPQTGSSNYGYTF	TGTGCCAGCTCACCACAAACAGGGAGCAGTAACTATGGCTACACCTTC
.	TRBJ1-2	once	TRBV28	CASRLIGMGVGSYGYTF	TGTGCCAGCAGGCTTATCGGCATGGGGGTCGGGTCCTATGGCTACACCTTC
.	TRBJ2-7	.	TRBV6-2/TRBV6-3	CASSYGGAQISYEQYF	TGTGCCAGCAGTTATGGGGGGGCTCAAATCTCCTACGAGCAGTACTTC
.	TRBJ1-5	.	TRBV7-6	CASSLPITSQSNQPQHF	TGTGCCAGCAGCTTACCTATCACCTCTCAAAGCAATCAGCCCCAGCATTTT
.	TRBJ1-4	.	TRBV5-1	CASNLRGGGEKLFF	TGCGCCAGCAACCTCCGGGGGGGAGGTGAAAAACTGTTTTTT
.	TRBJ2-1	.	TRBV5-5	CASSFFPSGLDEQFF	TGTGCCAGCAGCTTTTTCCCCTCGGGTTTGGATGAGCAGTTCTTC
TRBD1	TRBJ1-3	.	TRBV5-1	CASSHGTGGRDTIYF	TGCGCCAGCAGCCATGGGACAGGGGGCAGGGACACCATATATTTT
.	TRBJ2-1	.	TRBV7-7	CASSLRGNNEQFF	TGTGCTAGCAGCTTAAGGGGAAACAATGAGCAGTTCTTC
.	TRBJ1-1	.	TRBV6-1	CASSEADKHTEAFF	TGTGCCAGCAGTGAGGCGGACAAACACACTGAAGCTTTCTTT
.	TRBJ1-5	.	TRBV7-2	CASSSSERQPQHF	TGTGCCAGCAGCTCTTCAGAAAGGCAGCCCCAGCATTTT
.	TRBJ2-7	.	TRBV23-1	CASRTSGADESYEQYF	TGCGCCAGCAGAACGTCTGGGGCCGACGAATCCTACGAGCAGTACTTC
TRBD2	TRBJ2-1	.	TRBV10-2	CATRTSGRFESYNEQFF	TGCGCCACCCGGACTAGCGGGCGATTCGAATCCTACAATGAGCAGTTCTTC
.	TRBJ2-7	.	TRBV9	CASSGQSSYEQYF	TGTGCCAGCAGCGGACAGTCCTCCTACGAGCAGTACTTC
.	TRBJ1-5	.	TRBV19	CASSIYGVGAEKAQHF	TGTGCCAGTAGTATATATGGAGTAGGCGCAGAAAAGGCCCAGCATTTT
TRBD2	TRBJ2-3	once	TRBV7-2	CASSLERMGRATDTQYF	TGTGCCAGCAGCTTAGAACGGATGGGGAGGGCCACAGATACGCAGTATTTT
TRBD1	TRBJ1-6	few	TRBV18	CASSRAKQGTGNSPLHF	TGTGCCAGCTCACGAGCGAAACAGGGGACGGGTAATTCACCCCTCCACTTT
TRBD2	TRBJ2-1	once	TRBV6-5	CASSYPARGGMDEQFF	TGTGCCAGCAGTTATCCGGCTCGGGGGGGCATGGATGAGCAGTTCTTC
.	TRBJ1-5	.	TRBV18	CASSPDSNQPQHF	TGTGCCAGCTCGCCGGATAGCAATCAGCCCCAGCATTTT
TRBD1	TRBJ1-1	.	TRBV28	CASSFVKGAYQANTEAFF	TGTGCCAGCAGTTTCGTTAAGGGGGCGTATCAAGCGAACACTGAAGCTTTCTTT
TRBD1	TRBJ2-7	.	TRBV28	CASSIRGPNYEQYF	TGTGCCAGCAGTATAAGGGGGCCAAACTACGAGCAGTACTTC
.	TRBJ2-1	.	TRBV30	CAWSGLVDEQFF	TGTGCCTGGAGTGGGCTGGTGGATGAGCAGTTCTTC
.	TRBJ2-2	.	TRBV5-1	CASSYNRVPGRAGELFF	TGCGCCAGCAGCTATAATAGGGTTCCCGGAAGGGCCGGGGAGCTGTTTTTT
.	TRBJ2-2	.	TRBV9	CASSVGSPGELFF	TGTGCCAGCAGCGTAGGCTCCCCGGGGGAGCTGTTTTTT
.	TRBJ1-2	.	TRBV27	CASSSSGGNRNGYTF	.
.	TRBJ2-1	.	TRBV2	CASRIGNEQFF	TGTGCCAGCAGGATAGGCAATGAGCAGTTCTTC
TRBD1	TRBJ1-1	.	TRBV2	CASSERGQVNTEAFF	TGTGCCAGCAGTGAGAGGGGACAGGTGAACACTGAAGCTTTCTTT
TRBD1	TRBJ1-2	.	TRBV28	CASSSGTGGSRNYGYTF	TGTGCCAGCAGCTCCGGGACAGGGGGCTCCCGGAACTATGGCTACACCTTC
.	TRBJ1-1	.	TRBV7-9	CASSLSAGSTEAFF	TGTGCCAGCAGCTTAAGTGCGGGTTCCACTGAAGCTTTCTTT
.	TRBJ1-2	.	TRBV9	CASSASRAPYGYTF	TGTGCCAGCAGCGCGAGCAGGGCTCCCTATGGCTACACCTTC